Each of the 12 T cell receptor beta chains below was sequenced from the same sample in a study of control samples from healthy donors and cancer patients. Data came from immunoSEQ multiplex PCR; TCRdb stores just in-frame clones and leaves some out. The sample contains fewer than 95,000 clones, roughly 89% of which appear only once. The material sequenced was blood. These receptors all stem from a man aged 30 to 45 in good health.

V usage is TRBV6-6 and J usage is TRBJ2-5, with 7 bases identical to TRBD1. Germline V gives CDR1 MNHNY, CDR2 SVGAGI (reference sequence). The CDR3 has 15 amino acids. Trimming at V came to 2 bases and at J to 7 bases, leaving 10 bases not matched to a gene. The CDR3 is CASSYPGQTGPTQYF. The CDR3, as DNA: TGTGCCAGCAGTTACCCGGGACAGACCGGCCCGACCCAGTACTTC.

The rearrangement uses TRBV7-9 and TRBJ2-4, with D unclear. The germline V gene encodes CDR1 SEHNR and CDR2 FQNEAQ (reference sequence). The CDR3 covers 13 residues. The V end was cut by 0 bases, the J end by 11 bases, with 11 bases between. The CDR3 loop is CASSLANGLVQYF. The CDR3 coding sequence is TGTGCCAGCAGCTTAGCAAACGGCCTCGTTCAGTACTTC.

This clone came up once. The chain has TRBV27 and TRBJ1-5; 10 positions match TRBD1. J was trimmed by 2 bases and V by 6 bases; bases with no gene match: 19. This CDR3 region has 20 residues. Germline CDR1 and CDR2: MNHEY and SMNVEV (reference sequence). Written as DNA, the CDR3 is TGTGCCAGCAGGAACCCTCCCCTCTTGGACAGGGGGTTATGCAATCAGCCCCAGCATTTT. This sequence encodes CASRNPPLLDRGLCNQPQHF.

The V and J genes are TRBV3-1 (or the pseudogene TRBV3-2) and TRBJ2-3; the match to TRBD2 covers 11 bases. The J segment lost 6 bases and the V segment lost 3 bases, leaving 5 bases of the junction unmatched. The V gene's germline CDR1 is LGHDT and CDR2 YNNKEL (reference sequence). This CDR3 region has 15 residues. DNA of the CDR3: TGTGCCAGCAGCCAGGTTAGCGGGGGGGCTGATACGCAGTATTTT. It encodes CASSQVSGGADTQYF.

The V gene is TRBV29-1, the J gene TRBJ2-3; 7 bases line up with TRBD1. The CDR3 runs 11 residues. The germline CDR1 and CDR2 sequences are SQVTM and ANQGSEA. Unmatched junction bases numbered 5, after V lost 8 bases and J lost 6 bases. In DNA form, the CDR3 reads TGCAGCCCTTCCAGGGGGGATACGCAGTATTTT. Translating it yields CSPSRGDTQYF.

The chain couples TRBV18 to TRBJ1-1; a weak D match, TRBD1 (6 bases). V lost 3 bases and J 1 base, leaving 21 bases between the germline ends. The CDR3 consists of 18 residues. Germline V lookup: CDR1 KGHSH, CDR2 LQKENI. CDR3 bases: TGTGCCAGCTCACCGCGTAGCCTGGGGGGCCCGGGGAACACTGAAGCTTTCTTT. Protein sequence: CASSPRSLGGPGNTEAFF. The full variable domain, its missing parts supplied by reference TRBV18 and TRBJ1-1, is NAGVMQNPRHLVRRRGQEARLRCSPMKGHSHVYWYRQLPEEGLKFMVYLQKENIIDESGMPKERFSAEFPKEGPSILRIQQVVRGDSAAYFCASSPRSLGGPGNTEAFFGQGTRLTVV.

This clone has a handful of counts. The V call is TRBV24-1, the J call TRBJ2-5; TRBD2 might be the D (6 bases). Germline lookup yields CDR1 KGHDR and CDR2 SFDVKD. V was cut by 5 bases and J by 5 bases, with 11 bases left in between. The CDR3 runs to 13 residues. Here the CDR3 DNA reads TGTGCCACCAGTGGGGGGGTAGGGGAGACCCAGTACTTC. Protein: CATSGGVGETQYF.

This sequence joins TRBV7-9 and TRBJ2-7, with 9 bases lining up with TRBD2. Losses at the gene ends were 5 bases for V and 6 bases for J; bases not matched to a gene: 8. The germline gives CDR1 SEHNR, CDR2 FQNEAQ (reference sequence). The CDR3 covers 14 residues. The CDR3, as DNA: TGTGCCAGCAGCAACCGCGGGAGGGGGGGCGAGCAGTACTTC. Its translation is CASSNRGRGGEQYF.

A few counts support this clone. In DNA, the CDR3 is TGCGCCAGCAGCTCGAAGTCGGACAGTCGGAATAGTCTCTATGGCTACACCTTC. This codes for CASSSKSDSRNSLYGYTF. The chain combines TRBV5-1 with TRBJ1-2; possibly TRBD1 for D (6 bases). The length of the CDR3 is 18 residues. Trimming took 3 bases from V and 4 from J, leaving 25 bases between them. CDR1 is SGHRS, CDR2 YFSETQ, per germline.

V is TRBV6-5 and J is TRBJ2-1; 10 nucleotides agree with TRBD2. The V gene's germline CDR1 is MNHEY and CDR2 SVGAGI. V lost 4 bases and J lost 8; bases outside the gene matches: 8. The CDR3 runs 15 residues. The CDR3 bases are TGTGCCAGCAGTTTTAGCGGGAGGTCTTCCGATGAGCAGTTCTTC. This gives the protein CASSFSGRSSDEQFF.

The chain links TRBV30 to TRBJ2-7; 12 bases align to TRBD2. This CDR3 has 14 amino acids. Germline values: CDR1 GTSNPN, CDR2 SVGIG (reference sequence). The trim removed 4 bases at V and 2 bases at J, leaving 3 bases unmatched. CDR3 in DNA: TGTGCCTGGACAACTAGCGGGAGGCCCTACGAGCAGTACTTC. Amino acids: CAWTTSGRPYEQYF.

This clone was seen just once. The V and J genes are TRBV7-6 and TRBJ2-5; D possibly corresponds to TRBD2 (5 bases). There are 17 residues in the CDR3. Trimming left V 5 bases short and J 2 bases short, with 21 bases between. Looked up from germline, CDR1 is SGHVS and CDR2 is FNYEAQ. This CDR3 is CASSLPSLTISQETQYF. For the CDR3, the DNA is TGTGCCAGCAGCCTCCCCTCCCTGACTATAAGTCAAGAGACCCAGTACTTC. Full variable domain (rest looked up from reference TRBV7-6 and TRBJ2-5): GAGVSQSPRYKVTKRGQDVALRCDPISGHVSLYWYRQALGQGPEFLTYFNYEAQQDKSGLPNDRFSAERPEGSISTLTIQRTEQRDSAMYRCASSLPSLTISQETQYFGPGTRLLVL.